The clone carrying this TCR beta chain was seen a handful of times. Its target is unknown. TCRdb fed the RACE reads into MiXCR, producing one record per CDR3 protein. The sample contains fewer than 100,000 distinct CDR3 sequences, approximately 11% of which appear only once. This CDR3 has 16 amino acids. Germline V gene data show CDR1 as SNHLY and CDR2 as FYNNEI. Trimming stripped 3 bases from V and 0 bases from J, with 11 bases between. This specimen comes from a study of human T cells and chemical hapten exposure. The wider study: Patients, mostly women, had alopecia areata, alopecia totalis or alopecia universalis. General observations from the study: Controls had significantly fewer large CDR3 similarity clusters than were formed by expanded TCRs.

Specified time point: patch test 3, about 24 weeks after DPC sensitization. Treatment given: therapeutic diphenylcyclopropenone sensitization with weekly scalp DPC. The TCR sequence derives from a woman aged 25 to 45 with alopecia areata. Some clones in this sample may be carry-over from other donors' samples. This rearrangement joins TRBV2 to TRBJ1-4, with D unclear. The sample here was whole blood, taken in connection with sensitization to the hapten diphenylcyclopropenone (DPC). The CDR3 bases are TGTGCCAGCAGTGAGGGTTACGCTGCAACTAATGAAAAACTGTTTTTT. Its translation: CASSEGYAATNEKLFF.